The 26 T cell receptor beta chains presented below share a single source sample, sequenced in a study of T cells in pancreatic ductal adenocarcinoma. Selected pancreatic ductal adenocarcinoma patients had undergone surgery without neoadjuvant therapy. Repertoires were generated with immunoSEQ multiplex PCR, while TCRdb's copy carries only in-frame clones and drops some. The table records about 30,000 clones, 85% to 95% of them present only once. Sequencing was carried out using PBMCs. Receptors were obtained from a human donor with pancreatic ductal adenocarcinoma.

The chain has TRBV6-5 and TRBJ1-1, with a weak D call TRBD1 (5 bases). This CDR3 comprises 13 residues. Germline-derived CDR1 and CDR2 are MNHEY and SVGAGI. Trimming shortened V by 5 bases and J by 5 bases, and 12 bases separated the two germline ends. CDR3 region: CASSDQGWTEAFF. CDR3 in DNA: TGTGCCAGCAGTGATCAGGGATGGACTGAAGCTTTCTTT.

J is TRBJ1-1 and V is TRBV4-1, with D hard to call. Germline CDR1 reads MGHRA; CDR2 reads YSYEKL. With 3 bases removed from V and 4 bases from J, the gap between germline ends came to 12 bases. This CDR3 is 14 amino acids long. The CDR3, as DNA: TGCGCCAGCAGCCAGCTCCGAACCAGCACTGAAGCTTTCTTT. The encoded protein is CASSQLRTSTEAFF.

The chain combines TRBV4-3 with TRBJ2-7, with D perhaps matching TRBD1 (6 bases). Trimming removed 0 bases at V and 3 bases at J, with 15 bases between. CDR3 length: 16 amino acids. The germline CDR1 and CDR2 sequences are LGHNA and YSLEER. DNA for the CDR3: TGCGCCAGCAGCCAAGATGGGGGCGGAGCAAACTACGAGCAGTACTTC. It specifies CASSQDGGGANYEQYF.

The genes are TRBV11-2 and TRBJ2-1; 13 bases line up with TRBD2. Germline loops: CDR1 SGHAT, CDR2 FQNNGV. V gave up 5 bases and J gave up 3 bases; unmatched junction bases: 7. This CDR3 is built from 17 residues. CDR3 loop: CASSRTSGRPIYNEQFF. The CDR3 DNA follows: TGTGCCAGCAGCAGGACTAGCGGGAGACCGATCTACAATGAGCAGTTCTTC.

The rearrangement links TRBV19 to TRBJ2-2; D not resolved. CDR1 is LNHDA and CDR2 is SQIVND in the germline V gene (reference sequence). The CDR3 sequence is 13 residues long. V dropped 3 bases and J dropped 4 bases, with 6 bases sitting between them. The CDR3 bases are TGTGCCAGTAGTATGATGCTCACCGGGGAGCTGTTTTTT. Translated: CASSMMLTGELFF.

The chain is built from TRBV5-5 and TRBJ1-1; the D gene is possibly TRBD1 (6 bases). This CDR3 contains 16 residues. Trimming pared 3 bases from V and 2 bases from J, leaving 17 bases between. Germline-derived CDR1 and CDR2 are SGHKS and YYEKEE (reference sequence). The CDR3 here is CASSSGGHPENTEAFF. CDR3 nucleotide sequence: TGTGCCAGCAGCTCCGGGGGACACCCAGAAAACACTGAAGCTTTCTTT.

The gene calls are TRBV5-1 and TRBJ2-2; 8 bases are shared with TRBD1. CDR3 size: 14 residues. Germline V gives CDR1 SGHRS, CDR2 YFSETQ. The junction had 8 bases not matched to a gene; V was cut back by 9 bases and J by 4 bases. In DNA, the CDR3 is TGCGCCACCAAGGGACAGGACGCCACCGGGGAGCTGTTTTTT. It yields the protein CATKGQDATGELFF.

The chain combines TRBV5-1 with TRBJ2-7, with TRBD1 matching over 11 bases. The junction had 10 bases not matched to a gene; V was cut back by 4 bases and J by 7 bases. Per germline, CDR1 SGHRS and CDR2 YFSETQ. The CDR3 loop spans 15 amino acids. CDR3 amino acids: CASSPSGQGAREQYF. The CDR3 DNA follows: TGCGCCAGCAGCCCCTCCGGACAGGGGGCGCGGGAGCAGTACTTC.

This clone was recorded once. This chain links TRBV18 with TRBJ2-1; D tentatively reads TRBD1 or TRBD2 (5 bases each). The CDR3 covers 15 residues. V lost 3 bases, J lost 8 bases, and 17 bases lay in between. CDR1 is KGHSH, CDR2 LQKENI, per germline. This CDR3 reads CASSPGLASLDEQFF. CDR3 bases: TGTGCCAGCTCACCGGGGCTGGCTAGCCTGGATGAGCAGTTCTTC.

Regarding this clone: No conserved phenylalanine or tryptophan is present at the end of the CDR3, so a read error is the likely explanation. V is TRBV19 and J is TRBJ2-7; 7 bases map to TRBD1. The CDR3 sequence is 13 residues long. J gave up 7 bases and V 5 bases, and 8 bases lay outside the gene matches. Germline lookup yields CDR1 LNHDA and CDR2 SQIVND (reference sequence). The CDR3 coding sequence is TGTGCCAGTAGTCAACAGGGGATGAGAGAGCAGTACTCC. Its protein is CASSQQGMREQYS.

The chain has TRBV9 and TRBJ2-7; 8 bases map to TRBD2. Unmatched junction bases numbered 5, after V lost 0 bases and J lost 3 bases. The germline V gene has CDR1 SGDLS and CDR2 YYNGEE. This CDR3 comprises 15 residues. The CDR3 reads CASSVASGRGYEQYF. DNA for the CDR3: TGTGCCAGCAGCGTAGCTAGCGGGCGGGGCTACGAGCAGTACTTC.

The chain is built from TRBV5-1 and TRBJ2-3; possibly TRBD2 for D (5 bases). Germline loops: CDR1 SGHRS, CDR2 YFSETQ. The CDR3 consists of 14 residues. Trimming pared 1 base from V and 0 bases from J, leaving 6 bases between. The CDR3 protein is CASSLRGSTDTQYF. CDR3 DNA sequence: TGCGCCAGCAGCTTGCGGGGAAGCACAGATACGCAGTATTTT.

This clone was counted a single time. The gene calls are TRBV5-1 and TRBJ2-1; no firm D call. CDR1 SGHRS and CDR2 YFSETQ come from the germline V gene. The CDR3 contains 13 residues. Between the trimmed V and J ends, which lost 0 bases and 7 bases, there was a span of 8 bases. The CDR3 bases are TGCGCCAGCAGCTTGGAACTCCGGAATGAGCAGTTCTTC. Translation: CASSLELRNEQFF.

This rearrangement joins TRBV7-9 to TRBJ2-7, with 7 nucleotides matching TRBD2. CDR1 is SEHNR, CDR2 FQNEAQ, per germline (reference sequence). This CDR3 has 13 residues. Trimming cost V 4 bases and J 6 bases; bases outside gene matches: 6. CDR3 protein: CASSSTGGSEQYF. The CDR3 DNA is TGTGCCAGCAGCTCCACCGGGGGGTCCGAGCAGTACTTC.

The CDR3 reads CASRQGAIAKNIQYF. CDR3 DNA sequence: TGTGCCAGCAGACAGGGGGCGATAGCCAAAAACATTCAGTACTTC. The genes are TRBV6-1 and TRBJ2-4; 9 bases are shared with TRBD1. The ends lost 6 bases at V and 0 bases at J; junction bases unmatched: 3. Germline V lookup: CDR1 MNHNS, CDR2 SASEGT. The CDR3 is 15 amino acids.

This chain uses TRBV5-1 with TRBJ1-1; 9 positions match TRBD1. With 4 bases clipped from V and 2 bases from J, the junction kept 6 bases outside the gene matches. Germline values: CDR1 SGHRS, CDR2 YFSETQ. This CDR3 spans 15 amino acids. The CDR3 loop reads CASSGTGLPNTEAFF. In nucleotides, the CDR3 is TGCGCCAGCAGCGGGACAGGGCTTCCTAACACTGAAGCTTTCTTT.

This chain links TRBV7-9 with TRBJ2-1, with TRBD1 identical over 10 bases. The CDR3 has 18 amino acids. CDR1 and CDR2 (germline): SEHNR, FQNEAQ (reference sequence). V shed 5 bases, J shed 0 bases, and the junction held 10 bases outside the gene matches. CDR3 sequence (DNA): TGTGCCAGCAGCATCGGGACAGGGGCCCCGAGCTCCTACAATGAGCAGTTCTTC. Amino acid sequence: CASSIGTGAPSSYNEQFF.

This clone was picked up a small number of times. The gene calls are TRBV19 and TRBJ2-2; D might be TRBD1 (6 bases). Germline V gene lookup returns CDR1 LNHDA and CDR2 SQIVND (reference sequence). CDR3 length equals 16 residues. Trimming took off 4 bases at V and 4 bases at J, with 16 bases between the two ends. The DNA for the CDR3 is TGTGCCAGTAGTACAAACAGGGTCAGGGTCACCGGGGAGCTGTTTTTT. Translating it yields CASSTNRVRVTGELFF.

This clone has a single count. The chain employs TRBV25-1 and TRBJ1-5; TRBD1 agrees at 8 bases. CDR3 length: 17 amino acids. Germline loops: CDR1 MGHDK, CDR2 SYGVNS. With V trimmed by 8 bases and J by 1 base, 13 bases remained unmatched. In DNA, the CDR3 is TGTGCCAGCTCACCCTCGGCAGGGGGCTGGAGCAATCAGCCCCAGCATTTT. The encoded protein is CASSPSAGGWSNQPQHF.

The J gene is TRBJ2-5, the V gene TRBV7-9, with 8 bases fitting TRBD1. Germline V lookup: CDR1 SEHNR, CDR2 FQNEAQ (reference sequence). The CDR3 contains 15 residues. V dropped 4 bases and J dropped 7; count of bases not matched to a gene: 11. The CDR3 loop is CASSSPGQAPVTQYF. The CDR3 region has the DNA TGTGCCAGCAGCTCACCGGGACAGGCGCCGGTGACCCAGTACTTC. The entire variable domain, with the rest obtained from reference TRBV7-9 and TRBJ2-5, is as follows: DTGVSQNPRHKITKRGQNVTFRCDPISEHNRLYWYRQTLGQGPEFLTYFQNEAQLEKSRLLSDRFSAERPKGSFSTLEIQRTEQGDSAMYLCASSSPGQAPVTQYFGPGTRLLVL.

The J gene is TRBJ1-1, the V gene TRBV2; the D gene is possibly TRBD1 (5 bases). Germline lookup yields CDR1 SNHLY and CDR2 FYNNEI. This CDR3 region has 12 residues. V lost 5 bases, J lost 3 bases, and 7 bases lay in between. CDR3 protein: CASSTGYTEAFF. The CDR3 nucleotides read TGTGCCAGCAGTACAGGTTACACTGAAGCTTTCTTT.

This chain links TRBV5-5 with TRBJ2-1; 11 bases line up with TRBD2. Unmatched junction bases numbered 10, after V lost 2 bases and J lost 9 bases. This CDR3 region has 16 residues. The germline V gene encodes CDR1 SGHKS and CDR2 YYEKEE (reference sequence). CDR3 loop: CASSLGLAGGGGEQFF. CDR3 DNA: TGTGCCAGCAGCTTAGGGCTAGCGGGAGGAGGGGGTGAGCAGTTCTTC.

The chain combines TRBV4-1 with TRBJ1-1, with D uncertain. The germline V and J ends were trimmed by 4 bases and 1 base, with 19 bases remaining between them. Germline CDR1 is MGHRA and CDR2 is YSYEKL. The CDR3 is 17 amino acids. In DNA, the CDR3 is TGCGCCAGCAGCCCATCCCCGGGGTCCGCCCAGAACACTGAAGCTTTCTTT. Protein product: CASSPSPGSAQNTEAFF.

J is TRBJ2-7 and V is TRBV13; 10 bases are a match to TRBD2. The V segment lost 5 bases and the J segment 5 bases; nucleotides outside the gene matches: 6. Looked up from germline, CDR1 is PRHDT and CDR2 is FYEKMQ (reference sequence). The CDR3 is made up of 14 amino acids. This CDR3 is CASSPSGSVHEQYF. The CDR3 DNA sequence: TGTGCCAGCAGCCCTAGCGGGAGCGTCCACGAGCAGTACTTC.

This chain uses TRBV11-2 with TRBJ1-1; D remains ambiguous. CDR1 SGHAT and CDR2 FQNNGV come from the germline V gene. V lost 2 bases, J lost 2 bases, and 9 bases lay in between. The length of the CDR3 is 14 residues. This CDR3 is CASSLSIVNTEAFF. In DNA form, the CDR3 reads TGTGCCAGCAGCTTATCTATAGTCAACACTGAAGCTTTCTTT.

V is TRBV6-5 and J is TRBJ2-1; D remains ambiguous. The V and J ends lost 8 bases and 3 bases respectively, with 11 bases between them. Germline V lookup: CDR1 MNHEY, CDR2 SVGAGI. The CDR3 spans 13 residues. The CDR3 here is CASGYPGYNEQFF. The CDR3 DNA reads TGTGCCAGCGGGTACCCCGGCTACAATGAGCAGTTCTTC.